These T cell receptor beta chains were read from a single sample in a study of blood T cell repertoires in COVID-19. The assay was immunoSEQ multiplex PCR, and TCRdb's table has in-frame clones only and misses some. This repertoire shows some 100,000 clones, 80% found once; its top ten account for 16%. Sample: peripheral blood. The origin of the receptors is a human donor in a cohort sampled during active COVID-19. Both conserved end residues are part of each CDR3. Fields, in order: clone size, V gene, D gene, J gene, CDR3 DNA, CDR3 protein. D genes are given only for firm matches. Clone size is stated in some rows and not others, as once, few, many or a class when expanded.

>.|TRBV25-1|TRBD1|TRBJ1-6
TGTGCCAGCAGTGAACGGACAGGGAGTAGTTCACCCCTCCACTTT
CASSERTGSSSPLHF
>.|TRBV10-3|.|TRBJ2-5
TGTGCCATCAGTTGGAAACAGCAAGAGACCCAGTACTTC
CAISWKQQETQYF
>.|TRBV28|.|TRBJ1-1
TGTGCCAGCAGTCGGACTGTCCGAATGAACACTGAAGCTTTCTTT
CASSRTVRMNTEAFF
>.|TRBV29-1|TRBD1|TRBJ2-5
TGCAGCGGCGCCCGACAGGGGGAGACCCAGTACTTC
CSGARQGETQYF
>.|TRBV9|.|TRBJ2-5
TGTGCCAGCAGCGTAGCCAGGGGCCGGGGCGAGACCCAGTACTTC
CASSVARGRGETQYF
>.|TRBV5-1|.|TRBJ2-1
TGCGCCAGCAGCAAGTTGGGAACAGGGGAGCAGTTCTTC
CASSKLGTGEQFF
>.|TRBV6-1|TRBD2|TRBJ2-3
TGTGCCAGCAGTGCCACTAGCGGGGGGGTGTTTTTGGGTACGCAGTATTTT
CASSATSGGVFLGTQYF
>few|TRBV28|TRBD2|TRBJ2-3
TGTGCCAGCAGTTCCGCGGGGGGGAGAGTCCGGGATACGCAGTATTTT
CASSSAGGRVRDTQYF
>.|TRBV15|.|TRBJ2-1
TGTGCCACCAGCAGGCCTGTGAGCTCCTACAATGAGCAGTTCTTC
CATSRPVSSYNEQFF
>.|TRBV5-4|TRBD2|TRBJ2-5
TGTGCCAGCAGCTTGAGAGGGAGGGGAGAGACCCAGTACTTC
CASSLRGRGETQYF
>.|TRBV21-1|.|TRBJ1-6
TGTGCCAGCAGCCCTCCCGGGTCCCCCTTGGGACTCTATAATTCACCCCTCCACTTT
CASSPPGSPLGLYNSPLHF
>.|TRBV3-1/TRBV3-2|.|TRBJ1-4
TGTGCCAGCAGTGAGACAGCAACTAATGAAAAACTGTTTTTT
CASSETATNEKLFF
>.|TRBV27|TRBD2|TRBJ2-5
TGTGCCAGCAGGGAGACTAGCGGGAGAGGGGAGACCCAGTACTTC
CASRETSGRGETQYF
>.|TRBV5-4|.|TRBJ1-1
TGTGCCAGCAGCTTGGATAGCAGGGGTCACTCTGAAGCTTTCTTT
CASSLDSRGHSEAFF
>.|TRBV5-1|.|TRBJ2-1
TGCGCCAGCACCCCGGACAATCGGGCAAATGAGCAGTTCTTC
CASTPDNRANEQFF
>once|TRBV9|.|TRBJ1-2
TGTGCCAGCAGCGTAGGTGACAGCTATAACTATGGCTACACCTTC
CASSVGDSYNYGYTF
>.|TRBV18|.|TRBJ2-7
TGTGCCAGCTCTACGGGCAGCGGCTCCTACGAGCAGTACTTC
CASSTGSGSYEQYF
>.|TRBV11-3|.|TRBJ1-1
TGTGCCAGCAGCTTTGTGGCGGAACGGGGAGGGTGGGTCCACACTGAAGCTTTCTTT
CASSFVAERGGWVHTEAFF
>.|TRBV28|.|TRBJ1-2
TGTGCCAGCAGGCAGGGGTCTAAATACTATGGCTACACCTTC
CASRQGSKYYGYTF
>.|TRBV2|TRBD1|TRBJ2-3
TGTGCCAGCCTAAAGGACAGGTCCACAGATACGCAGTATTTT
CASLKDRSTDTQYF
>.|TRBV2|TRBD2|TRBJ2-1
TGTGCCAGCAGCCCTCTGGGGCGGGGGGGCTACAATGAGCAGTTCTTC
CASSPLGRGGYNEQFF
>once|TRBV28|.|TRBJ1-2
TGTGCCAGCAGTTTGGGCCTCACGGATGGCTACACCTTC
CASSLGLTDGYTF
>.|TRBV19|TRBD2|TRBJ2-7
TGTGCCAGTAGTATGGGAGGGACTAGGAGCGAGCAGTACTTC
CASSMGGTRSEQYF
>.|TRBV29-1|.|TRBJ1-1
TGCAGCGTTCGAACAGGTATGAACACTGAAGCTTTCTTT
CSVRTGMNTEAFF
>.|TRBV18|TRBD2|TRBJ2-1
TGTGCCAGCTCACATCTGACTAGCGGGAGGACCAGCTCCTACAATGAGCAGTTCTTC
CASSHLTSGRTSSYNEQFF
>.|TRBV15|TRBD1|TRBJ2-5
TGTGCCACCTCCGACAGGGGTTCCGGGGAGACCCAGTACTTC
CATSDRGSGETQYF
>.|TRBV4-2|.|TRBJ2-2
TGTGCCAGCAGCCTGTATCGACAGCTCACCGGGGAGCTGTTTTTT
CASSLYRQLTGELFF